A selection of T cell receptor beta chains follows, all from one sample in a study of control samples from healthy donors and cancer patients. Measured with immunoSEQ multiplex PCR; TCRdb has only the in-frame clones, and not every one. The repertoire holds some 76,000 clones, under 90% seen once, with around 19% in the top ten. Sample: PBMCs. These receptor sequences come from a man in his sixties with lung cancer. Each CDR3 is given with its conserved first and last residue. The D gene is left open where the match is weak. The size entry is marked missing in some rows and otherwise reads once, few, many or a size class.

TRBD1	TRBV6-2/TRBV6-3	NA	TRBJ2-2	TGTGCCAGCAGTTACTCGGGGACAGGGCCATTCACCGGGGAGCTGTTTTTT	CASSYSGTGPFTGELFF
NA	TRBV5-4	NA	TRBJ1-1	TGTGCCAGCAGCTTCATAATGGGGCCTGGCATAAACACTGAAGCTTTCTTT	CASSFIMGPGINTEAFF
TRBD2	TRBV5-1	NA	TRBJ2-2	TGCGCCAGCAGCTTGGCCGAGCGGGGGCCCACCGGGGAGCTGTTTTTT	CASSLAERGPTGELFF
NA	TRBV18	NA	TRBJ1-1	TGTGCCAGCTCAGAGGGACAGAACACTGAAGCTTTCTTT	CASSEGQNTEAFF
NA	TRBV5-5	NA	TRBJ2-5	TGTGCCAGCAGCTTGTTTGGGGGGACCTCGGGGGAGACCCAGTACTTC	CASSLFGGTSGETQYF
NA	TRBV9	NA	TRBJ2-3	TGTGCCAGCAGCGTAAAGAAGGAAGCAGGAGCAGATACGCAGTATTTT	CASSVKKEAGADTQYF
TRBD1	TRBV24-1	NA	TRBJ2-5	TGTGCCACCAGTGACAGGGACAGGAGCAGGGAGACCCAGTACTTC	CATSDRDRSRETQYF
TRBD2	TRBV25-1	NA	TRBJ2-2	TGTGCCAGTAGTGGGCTAGCGGGGTACACCGGGGAGCTGTTTTTT	CASSGLAGYTGELFF
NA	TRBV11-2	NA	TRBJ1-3	TGTGCCAGCAGTCTAGGGGTCGCAGAGTCTGGAAACACCATATATTTT	CASSLGVAESGNTIYF
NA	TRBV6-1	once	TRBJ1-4	TGTGCCAGCAGTGAATTTCGGTCAGTTGTTAATGAAAAACTGTTTTTT	CASSEFRSVVNEKLFF
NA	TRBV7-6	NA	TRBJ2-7	TGTGCCAGCAGCTTAGAGGCGGGCCCGGGTTTCGACGAGCAGTACTTC	CASSLEAGPGFDEQYF
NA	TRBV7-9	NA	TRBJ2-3	TGTGCCAGCAGAGCAGGACAGCGCGCAGATACGCAGTATTTT	CASRAGQRADTQYF
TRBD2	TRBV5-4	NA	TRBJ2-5	TGTGCCAGCAGCTTGGGGGAGGGTTGGCAAGAGACCCAGTACTTC	CASSLGEGWQETQYF
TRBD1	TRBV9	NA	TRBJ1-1	TGTGCCAGCAGCAGGCTCCCACCGGGACAGGGGACTAACACTGAAGCTTTCTTT	CASSRLPPGQGTNTEAFF
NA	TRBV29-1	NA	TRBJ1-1	TGCAGCGTTGTCTCGGGTCTGGGGTTCGGGATGAACACTGAAGCTTTCTTT	CSVVSGLGFGMNTEAFF
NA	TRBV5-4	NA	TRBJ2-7	TGTGCCAGCAGCTTGGGTGAGACCGTAAGCTCCTACGAGCAGTACTTC	CASSLGETVSSYEQYF
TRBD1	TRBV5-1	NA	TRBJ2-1	TGCGCCAGCAGGATTACAGGGGGCTCCTACAATGAGCAGTTCTTC	CASRITGGSYNEQFF
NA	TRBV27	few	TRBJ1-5	TGTGCCAGCACCCCAGAGAGCACAATCAATCAGCCCCAGCATTTT	CASTPESTINQPQHF
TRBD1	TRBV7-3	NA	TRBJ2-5	TGTGCCAGCAGCGCGACAGGGGGAGGTCCGGAGACCCAGTACTTC	CASSATGGGPETQYF
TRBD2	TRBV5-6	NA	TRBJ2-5	TGTGCCAGCAGCTTGGCCCTAGCGGGGGGCCCGTCCAGAAAGACCCAGTACTTC	CASSLALAGGPSRKTQYF
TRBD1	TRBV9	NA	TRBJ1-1	TGTGCCAGCAGCGTCGCCGGGACAGAAAACACTGAAGCTTTCTTT	CASSVAGTENTEAFF
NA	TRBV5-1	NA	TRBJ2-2	TGCGCCAGCAGTCTGACCCCCACGGGGAACGGGGAGCTGTTTTTT	CASSLTPTGNGELFF
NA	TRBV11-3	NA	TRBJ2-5	TGTGCCAGCAGCTTTGGGAGCCTCGGACACCAAGAGACCCAGTACTTC	CASSFGSLGHQETQYF
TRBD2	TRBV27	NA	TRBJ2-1	TGTGCCAGCAGTTTCGGCGGGGGGGTATACAATGAGCAGTTCTTC	CASSFGGGVYNEQFF
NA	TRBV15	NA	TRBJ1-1	TGTGCCACCAGCCCGCCAAGAGAAGGGAACACTGAAGCTTTCTTT	CATSPPREGNTEAFF
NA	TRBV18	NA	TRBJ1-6	TGTGCCAGCTCACCGATGGAGCTTGGCTCCTATAATTCACCCCTCCACTTT	CASSPMELGSYNSPLHF
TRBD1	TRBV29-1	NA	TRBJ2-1	TGCAGCGTTACTGACTCGACAGGGGATTCTTACAATGAGCAGTTCTTC	CSVTDSTGDSYNEQFF
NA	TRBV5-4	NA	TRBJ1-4	TGTGCCAGCAGCGCGCAGGGCAGTGCTGAAAAACTGTTTTTT	CASSAQGSAEKLFF
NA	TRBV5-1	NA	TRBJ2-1	TGCGCCAGCAGCTTGGACGCGGCGAGGGCAGAGTTCTTC	CASSLDAARAEFF
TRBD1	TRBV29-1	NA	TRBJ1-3	TGCAGCGTTGGACAGGGGGGCTCTGGAAACACCATATATTTT	CSVGQGGSGNTIYF
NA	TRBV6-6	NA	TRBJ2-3	TGTGCCAGCAGTTCTTTATCTAGCACAGATACGCAGTATTTT	CASSSLSSTDTQYF
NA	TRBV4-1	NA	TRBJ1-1	TGCGCCAGCAGCCAAGATCATTCAGGTATGAGCACTGAAGCTTTCTTT	CASSQDHSGMSTEAFF
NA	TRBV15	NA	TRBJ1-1	TGTGCCACCAGCAGAGGTGCGAACACTGAAGCTTTCTTT	CATSRGANTEAFF
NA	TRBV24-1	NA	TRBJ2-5	TGTGCCACCAGTGTCCCCGGAAAAGAGACCCAGTACTTC	CATSVPGKETQYF
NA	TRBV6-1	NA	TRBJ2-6	TGTGCCAGCAGTGAATGGGGACCAGGGGTTGGAGTAGGAAACTCTGGGGCCAACGTCCTGACTTTC	CASSEWGPGVGVGNSGANVLTF
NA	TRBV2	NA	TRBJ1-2	TGTGCCAGCAGGAAGGCTTGGGAAAACTATGGCTACACCTTC	CASRKAWENYGYTF
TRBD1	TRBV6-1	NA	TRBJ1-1	TGTGCCAGCAGTGACGAGAGTCCTTTGGACAGGGGGCTTGAAGCTTTCTTT	CASSDESPLDRGLEAFF
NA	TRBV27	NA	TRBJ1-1	TGTGCCAGCAGAATATCGGACGGGGGGTGGACTGAAGCTTTCTTT	CASRISDGGWTEAFF
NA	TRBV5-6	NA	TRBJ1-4	TGTGCCAGCAGCTCCAGTATAACGGATGAAAAACTGTTTTTT	CASSSSITDEKLFF
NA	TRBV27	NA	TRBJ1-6	TGTGCCAGCAGTTTCTACCGGGACAATTCACCCCTCCACTTT	CASSFYRDNSPLHF
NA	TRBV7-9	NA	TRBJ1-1	TGTGCCAGCAGCCAAAGTATCCAAGTGAACACTGAAGCTTTCTTT	CASSQSIQVNTEAFF
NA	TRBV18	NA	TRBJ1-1	TGTGCCAGCTCCCCCCAAGTAGACAGCACTGAAGCTTTCTTT	CASSPQVDSTEAFF
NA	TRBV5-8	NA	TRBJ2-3	TGTGCCAGCAGCTTGGATGCCGCAGATACGCAGTATTTT	CASSLDAADTQYF
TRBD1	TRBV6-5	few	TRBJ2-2	TGTGCCAGCAGTTCCGAGGACAGGGGGAACACCGGGGAGCTGTTTTTT	CASSSEDRGNTGELFF
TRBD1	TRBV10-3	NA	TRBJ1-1	TGTGCCATCAGTGAGGTAGTAGGACAGGGAGGAGGTCCTGAAGCTTTCTTT	CAISEVVGQGGGPEAFF
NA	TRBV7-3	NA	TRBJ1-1	TGTGCCAGCAGCCTTGGGGGTGACACCTCCACTGAAGCTTTCTTT	CASSLGGDTSTEAFF
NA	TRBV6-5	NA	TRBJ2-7	TGTGCCAGCAGTCCGGACAAGCCTACGAGCGAGCAGTACTTC	CASSPDKPTSEQYF
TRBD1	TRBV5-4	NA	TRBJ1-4	TGTGCCAGCAGCGTTGGGGACAGGAATGAAAAACTGTTTTTT	CASSVGDRNEKLFF
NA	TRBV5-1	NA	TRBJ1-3	TGCGCCAGCAGCCGGGATACGGTGGCTGGCTCTGGAAACACCATATATTTT	CASSRDTVAGSGNTIYF
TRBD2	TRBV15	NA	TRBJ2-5	TGTGCCACCAGCAGAGAACCCCCGGGGGCGGGGGGATCCGATGAGACCCAGTACTTC	CATSREPPGAGGSDETQYF
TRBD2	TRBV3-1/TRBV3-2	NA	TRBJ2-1	TGTGCCAGCAGCCTCAAGGGTAGCGGGGGGTTCTACAATGAGCAGTTCTTC	CASSLKGSGGFYNEQFF
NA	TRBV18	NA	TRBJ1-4	TGTGCCAGCTCACCAGCGCGGGGGACTAATGAAAAACTGTTTTTT	CASSPARGTNEKLFF
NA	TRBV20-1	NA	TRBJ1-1	TGCAGACCTTATGAAGCTTTCTTT	CRPYEAFF
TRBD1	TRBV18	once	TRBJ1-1	TGTGCCAGCTCACCAAGGACAGGGGACACTGAAGCTTTCTTT	CASSPRTGDTEAFF
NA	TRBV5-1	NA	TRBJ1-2	TGCGCCAGCAGCTTGACAGGGAGGGAGGCAGGCTACACCTTC	CASSLTGREAGYTF
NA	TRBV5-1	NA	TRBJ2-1	TGCGCCAGCAGCCTTCCCGGGACCGGAAACCATGAGCAGTTCTTC	CASSLPGTGNHEQFF
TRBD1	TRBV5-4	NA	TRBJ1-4	TGTGCCAGCAGCACCAAGACAGGGGAGTCTGAAAAACTGTTTTTT	CASSTKTGESEKLFF
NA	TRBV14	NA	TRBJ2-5	TGTGCCAGCAGCCCTATTCCGAGGCGGCCCGAAGAGACCCAGTACTTC	CASSPIPRRPEETQYF
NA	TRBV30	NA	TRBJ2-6	TGTGCCTGGAGGTCAACAGGATCCGGGGCCAACGTCCTGACTTTC	CAWRSTGSGANVLTF
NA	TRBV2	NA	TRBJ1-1	TGTGCCAGCCGGCCCCAAGACTTGAACACTGAAGCTTTCTTT	CASRPQDLNTEAFF